Listed below are T cell receptor beta chains from one sample, sequenced in a study of monozygotic twins with inflammatory bowel disease. Each CDR3 protein gets one entry in TCRdb, which reprocessed the 5' RACE reads and gives no DNA. The table for this sample gives approximately 200,000 distinct CDR3 sequences. The sequenced material came from blood. All receptors derive from a human donor with ulcerative colitis or Crohn's disease, or a healthy co-twin of an affected twin (not recorded which). Each CDR3 is given with its conserved first and last residue. Fields, in order: V gene, J gene, CDR3 protein.

v_call: TRBV3-1
j_call: TRBJ1-1
cdr3_aa: CASSQDWRGGNTEAFF

v_call: TRBV7-2
j_call: TRBJ2-1
cdr3_aa: CASSPISALISYNEQFF

v_call: TRBV5-1
j_call: TRBJ1-2
cdr3_aa: CASSSLDRVDYGYTF

v_call: TRBV29-1
j_call: TRBJ1-4
cdr3_aa: CSVEEGGRKLFF

v_call: TRBV27
j_call: TRBJ2-2
cdr3_aa: CASSTTGTSGNVELFF

v_call: TRBV12-3/TRBV12-4
j_call: TRBJ2-1
cdr3_aa: CASSPFGGAAYNEQFF

v_call: TRBV5-1
j_call: TRBJ2-1
cdr3_aa: CASNTGTTLYNEQFF

v_call: TRBV19
j_call: TRBJ2-3
cdr3_aa: CASSTKATDTQYF

v_call: TRBV19
j_call: TRBJ1-1
cdr3_aa: CASNSGGGVTEAFF

v_call: TRBV3-1
j_call: TRBJ1-4
cdr3_aa: CASSQAGQGATNEKLFF